This T cell receptor beta chain was sequenced in a study of T cell responses to AZD1222 COVID-19 vaccine. The table came from immunoSEQ multiplex PCR; TCRdb's copy has only in-frame clones and leaves some out. The data show 150,000 or so clones, with 90% to 95% seen just once and more than 3.5% held by the top ten. Overall study results and limits: No day 14 peak samples; only post-peak repertoires were characterized. Recipients of two AZD1222 doses showed rising Spike-specific TCR breadth and depth. CD4 TCRs covered the whole spike, strongest at regions 160-218 and 743-854. Mostly white British, mostly female donors; authors suggested clonal diversity may be underestimated.

This CDR3 has 11 residues. CDR1 MDHEN and CDR2 SYDVKM come from the germline V gene. The V and J ends lost 7 bases and 7 bases respectively, with 10 bases between them. On this clone: Its antigen remains unknown.

The clonotype was recovered from an adult in good health. Sequences were derived from peripheral blood, sampled on day 0 of AZD1222 vaccination. This chain connects TRBV28 to TRBJ1-2, with a weak D call TRBD1 (5 bases). The CDR3 sequence is CASTGGVGYTF. The CDR3 DNA reads as TGTGCCAGCACCGGGGGGGTTGGCTACACCTTC.